The 3 T cell receptor beta chains given below trace back to one sample, sequenced in a study of blood T cell repertoires in COVID-19. The repertoire was sequenced with immunoSEQ multiplex PCR; TCRdb's copy has only in-frame clones and lacks some. The top ten clones hold under 1.5% of a sample with over 200,000 clones, roughly 94% of them seen once. Sequencing was done on a sample of peripheral blood. These receptors all come from a man aged 25-45 years with acute or convalescent COVID-19.

The gene calls are TRBV6-1 and TRBJ2-7, with D possibly being TRBD2 (6 bases). Germline CDR1 is MNHNS and CDR2 is SASEGT. The CDR3 covers 11 residues. Trimming took 2 bases from V and 7 from J, leaving 6 bases between them. The CDR3: CASSERGEQYF. CDR3 sequence (DNA): TGTGCCAGCAGTGAACGGGGGGAGCAGTACTTC.

The chain couples TRBV11-2 to TRBJ1-4, with 7 bases matching TRBD1. V lost 2 bases to trimming and J lost 1 base; unmatched junction nucleotides: 4. The CDR3 sequence is 16 residues long. Germline lookup yields CDR1 SGHAT and CDR2 FQNNGV. The CDR3 bases are TGTGCCAGCAGCTTAACTACAGGGGTAACTAATGAAAAACTGTTTTTT. This gives the protein CASSLTTGVTNEKLFF. Combining the CDR3 with reference TRBV11-2 and TRBJ1-4 gives the whole variable domain EAGVAQSPRYKIIEKRQSVAFWCNPISGHATLYWYQQILGQGPKLLIQFQNNGVVDDSQLPKDRFSAERLKGVDSTLKIQPAKLEDSAVYLCASSLTTGVTNEKLFFGSGTQLSVL.

V gene TRBV5-1 combines with J gene TRBJ2-7; TRBD1 aligns across 7 bases. Per germline, CDR1 SGHRS and CDR2 YFSETQ. With V trimmed by 2 bases and J by 4 bases, 9 bases remained unmatched. This CDR3 is built from 15 residues. CDR3 nucleotides: TGCGCCAGCAGCTTCCAGCCGGGACAGAGATACGAGCAGTACTTC. Translated, it gives CASSFQPGQRYEQYF.